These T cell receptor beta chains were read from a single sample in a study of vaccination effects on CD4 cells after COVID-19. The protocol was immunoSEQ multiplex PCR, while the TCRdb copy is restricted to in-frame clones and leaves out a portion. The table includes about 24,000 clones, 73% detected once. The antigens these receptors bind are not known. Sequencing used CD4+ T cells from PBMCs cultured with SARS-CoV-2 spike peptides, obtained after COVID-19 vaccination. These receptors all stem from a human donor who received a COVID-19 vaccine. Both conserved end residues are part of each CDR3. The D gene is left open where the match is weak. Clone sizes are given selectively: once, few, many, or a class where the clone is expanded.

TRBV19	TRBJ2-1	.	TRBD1	TGTGCCAGTACCATTGGAGAATACAGGGGTTCCTACAATGAGCAGTTCTTC	CASTIGEYRGSYNEQFF
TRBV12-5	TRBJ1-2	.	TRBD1	TGTGCTAGTGGAGCCGACAGGGACCTCTCCGGCTACACCTTC	CASGADRDLSGYTF
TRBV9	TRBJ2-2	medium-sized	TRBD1	TGTGCCAGCAGCCCGAAGGACAGGGTAAACACCGGGGAGCTGTTTTTT	CASSPKDRVNTGELFF
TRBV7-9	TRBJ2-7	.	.	TGTGCCAGCAGCAGAACAGGTACCTCCTACGAGCAGTACTTC	CASSRTGTSYEQYF
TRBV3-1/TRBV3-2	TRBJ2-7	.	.	TGTGCCAGCAGCGAGGGGGAGGCGACAGGCCGCTACGAGCAGTACTTC	CASSEGEATGRYEQYF
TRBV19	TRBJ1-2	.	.	TGTGCCAGTAGTATGCTGGCAGGGCCAAGCTATGGCTACACCTTC	CASSMLAGPSYGYTF
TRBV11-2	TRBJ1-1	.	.	TGTGCCAGCAGCGTCTTACGAACAGGGTCTGAAGCTTTCTTT	CASSVLRTGSEAFF
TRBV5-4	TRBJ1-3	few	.	TGTGCCAGCAGCCCGAGTTACTCTGGAAACACCATATATTTT	CASSPSYSGNTIYF
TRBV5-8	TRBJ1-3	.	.	TGTGCCAGCAGCTTAAATTCTGGAAACACCATATATTTT	CASSLNSGNTIYF
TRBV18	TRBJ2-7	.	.	TGTGCCAGCTCACCCGGGGGTTCCTACGAGCAGTACTTC	CASSPGGSYEQYF
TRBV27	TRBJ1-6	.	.	TGTGCCAGCAGTCTAACTCGACAGAGCTCCTATAATTCACCCCTCCACTTT	CASSLTRQSSYNSPLHF
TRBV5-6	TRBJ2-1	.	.	TGTGCCAGCAGCTTGTGGCAGGGTTTTCGAAGCTCCTACAATGAGCAGTTCTTC	CASSLWQGFRSSYNEQFF
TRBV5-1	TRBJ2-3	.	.	TGCGCCAGCAGCCAAGGACGGGGCACAGATACGCAGTATTTT	CASSQGRGTDTQYF
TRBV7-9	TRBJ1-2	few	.	TGTGCCAGCAGCTTAACGGGGGAGGGCTACACCTTC	CASSLTGEGYTF
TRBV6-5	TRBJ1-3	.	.	TGTGCCAGCCTCGAAAGGGCCTCTGGAAACACCATATATTTT	CASLERASGNTIYF
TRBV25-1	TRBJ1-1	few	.	TGTGCCAGCAGTGAATGGGGAGGGGGAACCGGGGTAAGGGGCGAAGCTTTCTTT	CASSEWGGGTGVRGEAFF
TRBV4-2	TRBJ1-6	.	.	TGTGCCAGCAGCCAAGATAACGGGGTTGGTTCACCCCTCCACTTT	CASSQDNGVGSPLHF
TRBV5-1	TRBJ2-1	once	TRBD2	TGCGCCAGCAGCGGGGGGGGTGGGCAAAACAATGAGCAGTTCTTC	CASSGGGGQNNEQFF
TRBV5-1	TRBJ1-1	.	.	TGCGCCAGCAGCTTGGTAGGGTTCGCTGAAGCTTTCTTT	CASSLVGFAEAFF
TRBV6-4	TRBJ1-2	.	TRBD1	TGTGCCAGCAGTGAAGGTGCTGGACAGGGGGGCTACACCTTC	CASSEGAGQGGYTF
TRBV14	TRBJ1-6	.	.	TGTGCCAGCAGCCAAGAAGTTCCGGTTTCACCCCTCCACTTT	CASSQEVPVSPLHF
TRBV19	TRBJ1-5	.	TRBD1	TGTGCCACCAGGATAGGGGACAGCCAGGCCTATAGCAATCAGCCCCAGCATTTT	CATRIGDSQAYSNQPQHF
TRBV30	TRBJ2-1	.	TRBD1	TGTGCCTGGACCTTTTACCGGGGACAGGTAACAAATGAGCAGTTCTTC	CAWTFYRGQVTNEQFF
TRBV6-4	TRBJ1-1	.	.	TGTGCCAGCAGTGAGGGGGGGTTGAGCACTGAAGCTTTCTTT	CASSEGGLSTEAFF
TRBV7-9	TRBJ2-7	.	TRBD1	TGTGCCAGCAGCCGATCGGGACAGGGTTCCTACGAGCAGTACTTC	CASSRSGQGSYEQYF
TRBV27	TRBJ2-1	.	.	TGTGCCAGCAGTTTAATTTGGGCTAGCGGTAGGGGGGACAATGAGCAGTTCTTC	CASSLIWASGRGDNEQFF
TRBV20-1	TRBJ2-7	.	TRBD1	TGCAGTGCTAGTAGGGGGCTCGAGCAGTACTTC	CSASRGLEQYF
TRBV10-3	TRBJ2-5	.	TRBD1	TGTGCCATCGGGACAGGGAGTCCGGAGACCCAGTACTTC	CAIGTGSPETQYF
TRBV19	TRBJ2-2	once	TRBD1	TGTGGAACCGGGACAGGGTCGTTCACCGGGGAGCTGTTTTTT	CGTGTGSFTGELFF
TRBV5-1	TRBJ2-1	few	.	TGCGCCAGCAGCTTGGACCCCTCGAGCTCCTACAATGAGCAGTTCTTC	CASSLDPSSSYNEQFF
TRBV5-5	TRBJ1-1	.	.	TGTGCCAGCAGCTTTTTCGTATGGACCGAGAACACTGAAGCTTTCTTT	CASSFFVWTENTEAFF
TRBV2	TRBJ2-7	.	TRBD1	TGTGCCAGCAGCCTTCCCCGTGCCGGGACAGGGGGCTACGAGCAGTACTTC	CASSLPRAGTGGYEQYF
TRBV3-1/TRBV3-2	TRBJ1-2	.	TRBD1	TGTGCCAGCAGCGATGGACAGGGGGCAGGAGGCTACACCTTC	CASSDGQGAGGYTF
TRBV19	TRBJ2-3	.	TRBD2	TGTGCCAGTAGTCAATCCGGACTAGCGGGGGGGCCGGGTACGCAGTATTTT	CASSQSGLAGGPGTQYF
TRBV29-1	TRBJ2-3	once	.	TGCAGCACCCGGACTAGCACAGATACGCAGTATTTT	CSTRTSTDTQYF
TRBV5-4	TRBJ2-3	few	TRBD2	TGTGCCAGCAGCTTGGAACTAGCGTCGACAGATACGCAGTATTTT	CASSLELASTDTQYF
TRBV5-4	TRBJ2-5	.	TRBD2	TGTGCCAGCAGCCCTGGAGGGGCGGGGGGCCTAGGAGAGACCCAGTACTTC	CASSPGGAGGLGETQYF
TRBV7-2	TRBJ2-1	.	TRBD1	TGTGCCAGCAGCTTAGACAGGGGAACCTACAATGAGCAGTTCTTC	CASSLDRGTYNEQFF
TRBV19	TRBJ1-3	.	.	TGTGCCAGTTTCCGGAGCGGCACTGGAAACACCATATATTTT	CASFRSGTGNTIYF
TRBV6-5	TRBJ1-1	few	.	TGTGCCAGCAGTTATAGGGGGGGCTATGGTGAAGCTTTCTTT	CASSYRGGYGEAFF
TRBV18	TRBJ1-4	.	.	TGTGCCAGCTCACCAAATCCGGGACGCGATGAAAAACTGTTTTTT	CASSPNPGRDEKLFF
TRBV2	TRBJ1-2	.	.	TGTGCCAGCTATTACTCGAGCGGCTACACCTTC	CASYYSSGYTF
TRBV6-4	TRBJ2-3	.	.	TGTGCCAGCAGTGAATATATGGACAGTCCCACAGATACGCAGTATTTT	CASSEYMDSPTDTQYF